This T cell receptor (beta chain) is from a study of T cells after posttransplantation cyclophosphamide. General observations from the study: Skin or GI-infiltrating T cells shared few TRB sequences with blood. TRB clonality was highly associated with recipient CMV seropositivity and reactivation. Later post-transplant blood repertoires were often dominated by donor CD8+ memory clones.

Cells defined as naive were viable CD3+CD4+ or CD3+CD8+ and CCR7+CD45RA+CD45RO-CD95-CD27+CD28+. The related graft donor's blood sample was taken on the day of bone marrow donation. Comments on this clone: Its antigen is still unknown.

The V end lost 0 bases, the J end lost 4 bases, and 9 bases lay between the germline ends. The CDR3 runs to 15 residues. Germline V gene lookup returns CDR1 SEHNR and CDR2 FQNEAQ (reference sequence). Sequencing was performed with immunoSEQ multiplex PCR; in TCRdb, only in-frame clones are kept and a portion is missing. The repertoire consists of about 31,000 clones, with roughly 90% occurring once and the leading ten covering 0.1%. This chain links TRBV7-9 with TRBJ1-4, with D uncertain. This clonotype was obtained from a man in his thirties or forties in good health and a related stem cell transplant donor. Material for sequencing was naive CD4+ T cells sorted from blood. The CDR3 nucleotides are TGTGCCAGCAGCTTAGCTCGTCAGATTAATGAAAAACTGTTTTTT. This codes for CASSLARQINEKLFF.